The sample holds a few counts of the clone carrying this TCR beta chain. Its antigen remains unidentified. One entry per CDR3 protein, called by TCRdb with MiXCR from the 5' RACE reads. Of about 300,000 distinct CDR3 sequences in the sample, roughly 6.8% were seen once. This sample is part of a study of T cells after yellow fever vaccination. Broader study findings: Abundant clonotypes from the bulk population could have been carried over as contaminants into FACS-sorted repertoires.

Sample: PBMCs, taken about 41 days after the first yellow fever vaccination. The TCR originated in a man in his late teens or twenties who received the YFV17D yellow fever vaccine.

CDR3 protein: CASSQAMRASGSRPDTQYF. The CDR3 nucleotides read TGTGCCAGCAGCCAAGCCATGAGGGCTAGCGGGTCACGGCCAGATACGCAGTATTTT. The rearrangement uses TRBV4-2 and TRBJ2-3; 8 bases line up with TRBD2. The CDR3 consists of 19 residues. Germline assignment: CDR1 LGHNA and CDR2 YNFKEQ. V shed 1 base and J 4 bases; nucleotides not matched to a gene: 16.